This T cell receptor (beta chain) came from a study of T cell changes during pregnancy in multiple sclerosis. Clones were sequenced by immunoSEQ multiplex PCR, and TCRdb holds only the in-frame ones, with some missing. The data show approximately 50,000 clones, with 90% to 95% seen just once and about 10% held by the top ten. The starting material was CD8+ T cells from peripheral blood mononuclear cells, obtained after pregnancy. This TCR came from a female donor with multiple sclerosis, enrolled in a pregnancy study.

The CDR3 region has the DNA TGTGCCAGCAGCAACACGGGGGGACAGGTCATCTCTGGAAACACCATATATTTT. It yields the protein CASSNTGGQVISGNTIYF. The chain combines TRBV5-8 with TRBJ1-3, with 8 positions matching TRBD1. Germline-derived CDR1 and CDR2 are SGHTS and YDEGEE. CDR3 length: 18 amino acids. The J segment lost 0 bases and the V segment lost 4 bases, leaving 12 bases of the junction unmatched.